Described below is a single TCR beta chain sequence and its context. From germline, CDR1 is SGHVS and CDR2 FNYEAQ. V was clipped by 5 bases and J by 2 bases; unmatched bases: 9. The CDR3 loop spans 16 amino acids. This sample was taken from a study of blood T cell repertoires in COVID-19. Study overall: Acute and convalescent COVID-19 specimens originated in the United States, Italy and Spain. T cells, B-cell-depleted T cells, or PBMCs supplied cDNA or gDNA.

Measured with immunoSEQ multiplex PCR; TCRdb has only the in-frame clones, and not every one. The sample carries 70,000 to 75,000 clones, about nine tenths recorded once. Input material: peripheral blood. The TCR sequence derives from a woman between 18 and 29 years old with acute or convalescent COVID-19. J is TRBJ2-3 and V is TRBV7-6, with 8 bases fitting TRBD2. The chain's CDR3 is CASSPRSGAVTDTQYF. In nucleotides, the CDR3 is TGTGCCAGCAGCCCCCGTAGCGGGGCCGTCACAGATACGCAGTATTTT.